The clone carrying this T cell receptor (beta chain) has only a few counts. Its antigen remains unknown. This sample was taken from a study of T cells in Graves' hyperthyroidism and ophthalmopathy. Points from the study as a whole: In the analysis, a 13 V-J model separated ophthalmopathy from stable hyperthyroidism. Among clonotypes expanded in thyroid above 0.001, most were also found in blood.

From RNA transcripts, TCR beta CDR3 regions were amplified. The TCR CDR3 was amplified in a first-round RT-PCR using the HTBI primer set. TCRdb reanalysed the multiplex PCR reads using MiXCR and keeps one entry per CDR3 protein. The table has 700,000 to 950,000 distinct CDR3 sequences, about 35% seen once. Patients between 18 and 65 years old had hyperthyroidism, newly diagnosed and lasting under 2 months. PBMCs came from about 10 ml fresh peripheral blood. CDR3 length: 15 amino acids. The germline V and J ends were trimmed by 2 bases and 2 bases, with 10 bases remaining between them. Germline V gene lookup returns CDR1 SGHNT and CDR2 YENEEA.

Input material: blood. This rearrangement joins TRBV11-3 to TRBJ1-3, with D maybe TRBD1 (5 bases). The sequence derives from a woman aged 35 to 49 with Graves' hyperthyroidism. CDR3: CASSLRGGTGNTIYF. DNA of the CDR3: TGTGCCAGCAGCTTACGGGGGGGGACTGGAAACACCATATATTTT.